A selection of T cell receptor beta chains follows, all from one sample in a study of a mutant IDH1 vaccine in newly diagnosed glioma. TCRdb's table, derived via immunoSEQ multiplex PCR, lists solely in-frame clones and lacks some. The sample holds about 32,000 clones; about four fifths are singletons and the top ten take approximately 3.2%. Which antigens these TCRs recognize remains unknown. This sample comprised PBMCs, obtained from a glioma patient whose treatment included an IDH1 peptide vaccine. These receptors were collected from a man between 35 and 55 years old with glioma. Some clones in this sample may be carry-over from other donors' samples. The conserved cysteine and the conserved F or W are not part of the CDR3 here. Fields, in order: D gene, V gene, J gene, CDR3 protein. The D gene is left open where the match is weak.

d_gene: TRBD1; v_gene: TRBV2; j_gene: TRBJ1-1; CDR3aa: ASSERDRGTEAF
d_gene: NA; v_gene: TRBV28; j_gene: TRBJ2-2; CDR3aa: ASSWGIANTGELF
d_gene: NA; v_gene: TRBV10-3; j_gene: TRBJ1-1; CDR3aa: AISESTENTEAF
d_gene: NA; v_gene: TRBV19; j_gene: TRBJ1-2; CDR3aa: ASSIGGSNYGYT
d_gene: NA; v_gene: TRBV5-4; j_gene: TRBJ2-3; CDR3aa: ASSVDRTDTQY
d_gene: NA; v_gene: TRBV23-1; j_gene: TRBJ1-4; CDR3aa: ASSQAPPGSDEKLF
d_gene: NA; v_gene: TRBV6-6; j_gene: TRBJ1-5; CDR3aa: ASSYLESSPQH
d_gene: NA; v_gene: TRBV7-9; j_gene: TRBJ1-4; CDR3aa: ASSAQTSTNEKLF
d_gene: TRBD1; v_gene: TRBV6-4; j_gene: TRBJ2-2; CDR3aa: ASSRDRGTGELF
d_gene: NA; v_gene: TRBV10-3; j_gene: TRBJ1-2; CDR3aa: AISEWTEGYGYA
d_gene: NA; v_gene: TRBV7-9; j_gene: TRBJ2-4; CDR3aa: ASSLSRHTAENIQY
d_gene: TRBD2; v_gene: TRBV4-3; j_gene: TRBJ2-3; CDR3aa: ASSLSGLADADTQY
d_gene: NA; v_gene: TRBV7-8; j_gene: TRBJ2-7; CDR3aa: ASSLGGPTSEQY
d_gene: TRBD1; v_gene: TRBV5-1; j_gene: TRBJ2-3; CDR3aa: ASSRQGEDTQY
d_gene: TRBD1; v_gene: TRBV6-5; j_gene: TRBJ1-6; CDR3aa: ASSYGQGDSPLH
d_gene: TRBD2; v_gene: TRBV5-4; j_gene: TRBJ2-1; CDR3aa: ASSLGMRTSHNNEQF
d_gene: NA; v_gene: TRBV6-6; j_gene: TRBJ1-5; CDR3aa: ASSPANQPQH
d_gene: NA; v_gene: TRBV11-2; j_gene: TRBJ1-3; CDR3aa: ASSVMEGAGNTIY
d_gene: NA; v_gene: TRBV30; j_gene: TRBJ1-2; CDR3aa: AWSVRHPANYGYT
d_gene: TRBD1; v_gene: TRBV6-6; j_gene: TRBJ1-2; CDR3aa: ASSTRDRANYGYT
d_gene: NA; v_gene: TRBV30; j_gene: TRBJ1-6; CDR3aa: AWSVHGDSPLH
d_gene: TRBD1; v_gene: TRBV5-1; j_gene: TRBJ2-5; CDR3aa: ASSFGTGRGQTQY
d_gene: TRBD2; v_gene: TRBV29-1; j_gene: TRBJ2-3; CDR3aa: SVVGGGRTDTQY
d_gene: NA; v_gene: TRBV5-6; j_gene: TRBJ1-6; CDR3aa: ASSGLTGSASPLH
d_gene: NA; v_gene: TRBV2; j_gene: TRBJ2-3; CDR3aa: ARGRDSTDTQY
d_gene: NA; v_gene: TRBV11-2; j_gene: TRBJ1-6; CDR3aa: ASSRVRSSDSPLH
d_gene: NA; v_gene: TRBV7-6; j_gene: TRBJ2-5; CDR3aa: ASSPQPLKETQY
d_gene: TRBD1; v_gene: TRBV5-1; j_gene: TRBJ2-5; CDR3aa: ASSLGDRGGETQY
d_gene: NA; v_gene: TRBV18; j_gene: TRBJ1-1; CDR3aa: ASSPGGTVNTEAF
d_gene: NA; v_gene: TRBV6-1; j_gene: TRBJ2-4; CDR3aa: ASSERGLGNIQY
d_gene: TRBD1; v_gene: TRBV9; j_gene: TRBJ2-5; CDR3aa: ASSVEQGPQETQY
d_gene: NA; v_gene: TRBV10-2; j_gene: TRBJ1-3; CDR3aa: ARARWGGLSSGNTIY
d_gene: NA; v_gene: TRBV10-3; j_gene: TRBJ1-5; CDR3aa: AISESRGVSNQPQH
d_gene: NA; v_gene: TRBV7-8; j_gene: TRBJ1-1; CDR3aa: ASSYSTGIAEAF
d_gene: NA; v_gene: TRBV6-6; j_gene: TRBJ1-1; CDR3aa: ASRTWDAAEAF
d_gene: NA; v_gene: TRBV7-9; j_gene: TRBJ1-1; CDR3aa: ASSPRTAMNTEAF
d_gene: NA; v_gene: TRBV5-1; j_gene: TRBJ2-3; CDR3aa: ASLPSGGSTDTQY
d_gene: TRBD1; v_gene: TRBV14; j_gene: TRBJ1-6; CDR3aa: ASSLRGGPGGPPLH
d_gene: NA; v_gene: TRBV6-1; j_gene: TRBJ1-4; CDR3aa: ASNVGATNEKLF
d_gene: NA; v_gene: TRBV5-4; j_gene: TRBJ2-2; CDR3aa: ASSSLGTGELF
d_gene: TRBD2; v_gene: TRBV5-1; j_gene: TRBJ2-5; CDR3aa: ASSLGLTSGALGETQY
d_gene: NA; v_gene: TRBV15; j_gene: TRBJ2-7; CDR3aa: ATSLTRGSNEQY
d_gene: NA; v_gene: TRBV19; j_gene: TRBJ1-1; CDR3aa: ASSLQGLNTEAF